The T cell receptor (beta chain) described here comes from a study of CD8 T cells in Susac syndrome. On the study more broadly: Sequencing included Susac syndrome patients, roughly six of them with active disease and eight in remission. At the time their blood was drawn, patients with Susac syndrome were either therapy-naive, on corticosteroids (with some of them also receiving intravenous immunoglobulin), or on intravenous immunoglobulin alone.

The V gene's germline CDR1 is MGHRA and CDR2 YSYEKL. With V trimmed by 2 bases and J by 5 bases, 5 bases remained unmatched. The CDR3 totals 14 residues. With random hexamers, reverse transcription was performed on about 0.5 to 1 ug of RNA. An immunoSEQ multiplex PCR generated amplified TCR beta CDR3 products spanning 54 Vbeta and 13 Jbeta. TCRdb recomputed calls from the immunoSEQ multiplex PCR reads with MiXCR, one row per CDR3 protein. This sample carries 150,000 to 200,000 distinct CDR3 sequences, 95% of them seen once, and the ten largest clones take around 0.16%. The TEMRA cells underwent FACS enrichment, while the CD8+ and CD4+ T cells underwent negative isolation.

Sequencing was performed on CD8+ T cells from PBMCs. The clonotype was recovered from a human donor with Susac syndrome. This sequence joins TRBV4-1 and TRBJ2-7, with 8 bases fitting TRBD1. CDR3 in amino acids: CASSQRPTGDEQYF. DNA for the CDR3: TGCGCCAGCAGCCAACGGCCGACAGGGGACGAGCAGTACTTC.